The entry that follows covers one T cell receptor beta chain sequence. Its antigen is currently unknown. TCRdb analysed the 5' RACE reads with MiXCR anew, one entry per CDR3 protein. The sample lists 150,000 to 200,000 distinct CDR3 sequences, 30% to 35% seen once, with 6% in the top ten. This entry belongs to a study of CD8 T cells in ankylosing spondylitis. Study-wide findings and caveats: Clones linked to disease, bearing a CD8+ phenotype, were relatively rare in peripheral blood.

The ends were cut back, 1 base at V and 4 bases at J, with 11 bases in the middle. The CDR3 sequence is 15 residues long. The clonotype was recovered from a male donor with ankylosing spondylitis. V and J are TRBV12-3 or TRBV12-4 and TRBJ1-5; D is perhaps TRBD1 (5 bases). Specimen: synovial fluid, either unsorted or a sorted T cell fraction (not recorded which). The CDR3 region has the DNA TGTGCCAGCAGTTTAGGGGACCGCTCTAATCAGCCCCAGCATTTT. Protein: CASSLGDRSNQPQHF.